This is a list of T cell receptor beta chains from one sample in a study of long-term antiretroviral therapy in people with HIV. Assay used: immunoSEQ multiplex PCR; TCRdb lists only in-frame clones, some missing. The table has tens of thousands of clones, approximately 82% seen once. Sequences were derived from unsorted PBMCs, sampled 0.5 years after starting antiretroviral therapy. The receptors here all came from a man younger than 30 with HIV. Both conserved end residues are part of each CDR3. The D gene is left open where the match is weak. Clone size appears in some rows only: once, few, many, or a class for an expanded clone.

cdr3_aa: CASSSGQLRTGTNNEQFF
cdr3_nt: TGCGCCAGCAGCTCGGGACAGTTGAGAACCGGGACAAACAATGAGCAGTTCTTC
j_call: TRBJ2-1
d_call: TRBD1
v_call: TRBV5-1
clone_size: .

cdr3_aa: CSVEGQGATGELFF
cdr3_nt: TGCAGCGTTGAAGGGCAGGGAGCCACCGGGGAGCTGTTTTTT
j_call: TRBJ2-2
d_call: .
v_call: TRBV29-1
clone_size: .

cdr3_aa: CASSLGRGGSDTQYF
cdr3_nt: TGCGCCAGCAGCTTGGGAAGAGGGGGTTCAGATACGCAGTATTTT
j_call: TRBJ2-3
d_call: .
v_call: TRBV5-1
clone_size: .

cdr3_aa: CASSEIQGDGYTF
cdr3_nt: TGTGCCAGCAGTGAGATACAAGGTGATGGCTACACCTTC
j_call: TRBJ1-2
d_call: .
v_call: TRBV6-1
clone_size: once

cdr3_aa: CASSEDGGGYTEAFF
cdr3_nt: TGTGCCAGCAGCGAGGACGGGGGTGGGTACACTGAAGCTTTCTTT
j_call: TRBJ1-1
d_call: .
v_call: TRBV5-4
clone_size: .

cdr3_aa: CASSRRDVGGYGYTF
cdr3_nt: TGTGCCAGCAGTCGCCGGGACGTAGGAGGCTATGGCTACACCTTC
j_call: TRBJ1-2
d_call: .
v_call: TRBV28
clone_size: .

cdr3_aa: CSVEKGPETQYF
cdr3_nt: TGCAGCGTCGAAAAGGGGCCAGAGACCCAGTACTTC
j_call: TRBJ2-5
d_call: .
v_call: TRBV29-1
clone_size: .

cdr3_aa: CASSQDGTAVWPQHF
cdr3_nt: TGCGCCAGCAGCCAAGATGGGACTGCCGTTTGGCCCCAGCATTTT
j_call: TRBJ1-5
d_call: .
v_call: TRBV4-3
clone_size: few

cdr3_aa: CASSLVLPREDRDTQYF
cdr3_nt: TGTGCCAGCAGCTTAGTCCTTCCGCGGGAGGATAGAGATACGCAGTATTTT
j_call: TRBJ2-3
d_call: TRBD2
v_call: TRBV11-2
clone_size: .

cdr3_aa: CASVRGTSYEQYF
cdr3_nt: TGTGCCAGCGTCCGGGGGACATCCTACGAGCAGTACTTC
j_call: TRBJ2-7
d_call: .
v_call: TRBV28
clone_size: .

cdr3_aa: CASSPGYQGLANEKLFF
cdr3_nt: TGTGCCAGCAGCCCGGGATACCAGGGTTTAGCTAATGAAAAACTGTTTTTT
j_call: TRBJ1-4
d_call: .
v_call: TRBV5-5
clone_size: few

cdr3_aa: CASSVRLADSYNEQFF
cdr3_nt: TGTGCCAGCAGCGTGCGACTAGCGGACTCCTACAATGAGCAGTTCTTC
j_call: TRBJ2-1
d_call: TRBD2
v_call: TRBV9
clone_size: .

cdr3_aa: CASSPGGGSSYNEQFF
cdr3_nt: TGTGCCAGCAGCCCTGGCGGCGGTAGCTCCTACAATGAGCAGTTCTTC
j_call: TRBJ2-1
d_call: .
v_call: TRBV5-4
clone_size: .

cdr3_aa: CASSQFSGVTDTQYF
cdr3_nt: TGTGCCAGCAGCCAATTTAGCGGGGTCACAGATACGCAGTATTTT
j_call: TRBJ2-3
d_call: TRBD2
v_call: TRBV13
clone_size: .

cdr3_aa: CASSQVGLEAFF
cdr3_nt: TGTGCCAGCAGCCAGGTGGGGCTAGAAGCTTTCTTT
j_call: TRBJ1-1
d_call: .
v_call: TRBV14
clone_size: .

cdr3_aa: CASSPYLGSEQFF
cdr3_nt: TGTGCCAGCAGCCCCTACCTCGGTAGTGAGCAGTTCTTC
j_call: TRBJ2-1
d_call: .
v_call: TRBV7-9
clone_size: .

cdr3_aa: CASSLNGAGYTF
cdr3_nt: TGTGCCAGCAGTTTAAATGGGGCTGGCTACACCTTC
j_call: TRBJ1-2
d_call: .
v_call: TRBV27
clone_size: .

cdr3_aa: CASSPGTTDYEQYF
cdr3_nt: TGTGCCAGCAGTCCCGGGACGACCGACTACGAGCAGTACTTC
j_call: TRBJ2-7
d_call: .
v_call: TRBV27
clone_size: .

cdr3_aa: CSVEIWDSSYNEQFF
cdr3_nt: TGCAGCGTTGAAATTTGGGACAGTTCCTACAATGAGCAGTTCTTC
j_call: TRBJ2-1
d_call: TRBD1
v_call: TRBV29-1
clone_size: medium-sized

cdr3_aa: CASSARDRDNEQFF
cdr3_nt: TGTGCCAGCAGCGCTCGGGACAGAGACAATGAGCAGTTCTTC
j_call: TRBJ2-1
d_call: TRBD1
v_call: TRBV5-4
clone_size: .

cdr3_aa: CASRGRGFATEAFF
cdr3_nt: TGTGCCAGCAGAGGCAGGGGGTTTGCGACTGAAGCTTTCTTT
j_call: TRBJ1-1
d_call: TRBD1
v_call: TRBV7-3
clone_size: .

cdr3_aa: CASSEALRGAKLFF
cdr3_nt: TGTGCCAGCAGTGAAGCGCTTCGGGGAGCCAAACTGTTTTTT
j_call: TRBJ1-4
d_call: .
v_call: TRBV2
clone_size: .

cdr3_aa: CASSLTSGGPHEQFF
cdr3_nt: TGTGCCAGCAGCTTAACTAGCGGGGGGCCGCATGAGCAGTTCTTC
j_call: TRBJ2-1
d_call: TRBD2
v_call: TRBV6-5
clone_size: .

cdr3_aa: CASSQLGPVEFQYF
cdr3_nt: TGTGCCAGCAGCCAGCTCGGACCAGTGGAGTTTCAGTACTTC
j_call: TRBJ2-4
d_call: .
v_call: TRBV14
clone_size: .

cdr3_aa: CASARDRNEQFF
cdr3_nt: TGTGCCAGCGCGCGGGACCGGAATGAGCAGTTCTTC
j_call: TRBJ2-1
d_call: .
v_call: TRBV9
clone_size: .

cdr3_aa: CASSSVRQGSPLHF
cdr3_nt: TGTGCCAGCAGTTCGGTGAGACAGGGTTCACCCCTCCACTTT
j_call: TRBJ1-6
d_call: TRBD1
v_call: TRBV28
clone_size: .

cdr3_aa: CATSRDRGGYGYTF
cdr3_nt: TGTGCCACCAGCAGAGACAGGGGCGGCTATGGCTACACCTTC
j_call: TRBJ1-2
d_call: .
v_call: TRBV15
clone_size: .

cdr3_aa: CASSLSGTGTGELFF
cdr3_nt: TGTGCCAGCAGCTTGTCCGGGACAGGCACCGGGGAGCTGTTTTTT
j_call: TRBJ2-2
d_call: TRBD1
v_call: TRBV5-4
clone_size: few

cdr3_aa: CASSPPTGGDEQYF
cdr3_nt: TGTGCCAGCAGCCCTCCGACAGGGGGCGACGAGCAGTACTTC
j_call: TRBJ2-7
d_call: TRBD1
v_call: TRBV7-9
clone_size: .

cdr3_aa: CASSPKGLAGGDTQYF
cdr3_nt: TGTGCCAGCAGCCCAAAGGGACTAGCGGGAGGAGATACGCAGTATTTT
j_call: TRBJ2-3
d_call: TRBD2
v_call: TRBV7-8
clone_size: few

cdr3_aa: CASSTPIAGGSTDTQYF
cdr3_nt: TGTGCCAGCAGTACTCCGATAGCGGGGGGTAGCACAGATACGCAGTATTTT
j_call: TRBJ2-3
d_call: TRBD2
v_call: TRBV7-2
clone_size: .

cdr3_aa: CASSPPGTYEQYF
cdr3_nt: TGTGCCAGCTCACCTCCGGGCACCTACGAGCAGTACTTC
j_call: TRBJ2-7
d_call: .
v_call: TRBV18
clone_size: .

cdr3_aa: CASSESHKNQPQHF
cdr3_nt: TGCGCCAGCAGTGAGTCCCACAAAAATCAGCCCCAGCATTTT
j_call: TRBJ1-5
d_call: .
v_call: TRBV10-2
clone_size: .

cdr3_aa: CASSLGEGREYEQYF
cdr3_nt: TGTGCCAGCAGCTTAGGCGAGGGAAGGGAGTACGAGCAGTACTTC
j_call: TRBJ2-7
d_call: .
v_call: TRBV7-9
clone_size: .

cdr3_aa: CASSQDGSNQPQHF
cdr3_nt: TGCGCCAGCAGCCAAGACGGCAGCAATCAGCCCCAGCATTTT
j_call: TRBJ1-5
d_call: .
v_call: TRBV4-3
clone_size: .